This record concerns one TCR beta chain sequence. TCRdb passed the RT-PCR reads through MiXCR, listing each CDR3 protein once. The sample yields over 350,000 distinct CDR3 sequences, 16% seen once. These data belong to a study of patients and donors after allogeneic stem cell transplantation. This CDR3 spans 16 amino acids. Germline values: CDR1 DFQATT, CDR2 SNEGSKA (reference sequence). The junction had 12 bases not matched to a gene; V was cut back by 5 bases and J by 2 bases. Sequenced input: blood, either unsorted or a sorted T cell fraction (not recorded which). This chain connects TRBV20-1 to TRBJ2-3, with TRBD1 matching 8 bases. The clonotype comes from a human donor who was either an allogeneic HSCT recipient or a stem cell or donor lymphocyte infusion donor (not recorded which). It is not recorded whose cells these are; they may come from a transplant donor. The CDR3 region is CSAGRRDRITTDTQYF. The CDR3 DNA sequence: TGCAGTGCTGGGCGCCGGGACAGGATAACCACAGATACGCAGTATTTT.